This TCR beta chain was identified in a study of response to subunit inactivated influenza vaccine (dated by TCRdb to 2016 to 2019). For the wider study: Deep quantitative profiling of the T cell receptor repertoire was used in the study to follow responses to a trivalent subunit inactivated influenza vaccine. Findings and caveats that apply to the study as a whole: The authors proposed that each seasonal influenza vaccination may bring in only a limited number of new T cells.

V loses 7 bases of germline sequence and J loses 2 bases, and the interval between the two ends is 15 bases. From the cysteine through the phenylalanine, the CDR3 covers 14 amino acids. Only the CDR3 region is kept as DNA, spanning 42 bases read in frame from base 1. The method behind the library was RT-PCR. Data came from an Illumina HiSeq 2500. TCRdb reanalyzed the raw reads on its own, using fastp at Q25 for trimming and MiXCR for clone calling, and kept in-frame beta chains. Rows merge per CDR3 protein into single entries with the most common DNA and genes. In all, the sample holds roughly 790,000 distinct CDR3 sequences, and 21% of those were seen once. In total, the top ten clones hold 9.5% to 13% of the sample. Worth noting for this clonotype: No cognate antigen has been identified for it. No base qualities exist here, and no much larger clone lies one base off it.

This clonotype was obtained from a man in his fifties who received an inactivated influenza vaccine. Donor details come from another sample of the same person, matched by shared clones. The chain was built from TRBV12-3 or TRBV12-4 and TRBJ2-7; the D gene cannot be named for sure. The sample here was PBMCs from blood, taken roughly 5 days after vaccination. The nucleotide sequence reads TGTGCCAGCACTTTCTCGGTCGCCACCTACGAGCAGTACTTC. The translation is CASTFSVATYEQYF.